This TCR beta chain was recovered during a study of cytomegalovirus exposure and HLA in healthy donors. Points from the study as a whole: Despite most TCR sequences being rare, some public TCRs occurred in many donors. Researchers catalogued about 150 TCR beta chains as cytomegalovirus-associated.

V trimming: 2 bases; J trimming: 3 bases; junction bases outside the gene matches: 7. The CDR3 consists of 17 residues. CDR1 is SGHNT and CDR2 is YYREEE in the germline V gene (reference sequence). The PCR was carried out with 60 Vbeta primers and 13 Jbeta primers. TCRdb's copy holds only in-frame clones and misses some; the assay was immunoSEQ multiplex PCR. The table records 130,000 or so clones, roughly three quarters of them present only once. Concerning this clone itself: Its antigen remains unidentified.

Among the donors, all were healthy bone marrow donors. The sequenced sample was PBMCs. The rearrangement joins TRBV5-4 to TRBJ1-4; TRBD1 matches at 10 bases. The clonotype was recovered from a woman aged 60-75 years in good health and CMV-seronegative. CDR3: CASSFRDRGLSNEKLFF. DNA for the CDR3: TGTGCCAGCAGCTTCCGGGACAGGGGATTATCTAATGAAAAACTGTTTTTT.